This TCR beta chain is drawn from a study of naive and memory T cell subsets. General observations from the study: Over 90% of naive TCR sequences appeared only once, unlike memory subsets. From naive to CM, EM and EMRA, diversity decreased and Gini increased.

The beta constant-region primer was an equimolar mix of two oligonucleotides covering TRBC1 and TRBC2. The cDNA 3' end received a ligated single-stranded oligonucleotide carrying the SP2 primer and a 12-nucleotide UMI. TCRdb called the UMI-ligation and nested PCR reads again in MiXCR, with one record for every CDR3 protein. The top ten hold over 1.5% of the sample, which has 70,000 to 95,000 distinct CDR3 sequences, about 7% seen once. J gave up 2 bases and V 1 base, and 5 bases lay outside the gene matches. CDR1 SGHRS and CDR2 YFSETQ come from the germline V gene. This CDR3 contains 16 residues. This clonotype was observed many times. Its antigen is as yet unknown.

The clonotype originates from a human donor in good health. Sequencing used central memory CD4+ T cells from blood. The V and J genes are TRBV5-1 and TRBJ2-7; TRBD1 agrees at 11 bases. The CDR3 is CASSLRWDRGTYEQYF. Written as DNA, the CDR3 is TGCGCCAGCAGCTTGCGATGGGACAGGGGGACCTACGAGCAGTACTTC.